This TCR beta chain was identified during a study of blood T cell repertoires in COVID-19. Turning to the study itself: From the United States, Italy and Spain came samples of acute and convalescent COVID-19. T cells, B-cell-depleted T cells, or PBMCs provided the cDNA or gDNA that served as material.

In the source study's methods: Reference gene primer amplification gave nucleated cell count estimates. Sequencing was performed with immunoSEQ multiplex PCR; in TCRdb, only in-frame clones are kept and a portion is missing. The DNA gave D and trimming, while V, J and clone size come from that table. The table includes about 75,000 clones, around two thirds detected once. Germline lookup yields CDR1 MNHEY and CDR2 SMNVEV (reference sequence). The CDR3 spans 14 residues. With 4 bases clipped from V and 5 bases from J, the junction kept 7 bases outside the gene matches. The sample comprised peripheral blood. The genes are TRBV27 and TRBJ2-5; 7 nucleotides agree with TRBD1. The sequence was collected from a human donor with acute or convalescent COVID-19. The donor label of this sample is uncertain. DNA for the CDR3: TGTGCCAGCAGTTCTTACAGGGGTACGGAGACCCAGTACTTC. It translates to CASSSYRGTETQYF.